These 28 T cell receptor beta chains originate from one sample sequenced in a study of OX40 agonist ivuxolimab in advanced cancers. Sequencing used immunoSEQ multiplex PCR; TCRdb keeps in-frame clones, though not all of them. Among more than 12,000 clones listed, 80% were seen once. The material sequenced was CD4+ or CD8+ T cells sorted from blood, taken in a trial of the OX40 agonist ivuxolimab. All receptors derive from an adult with an advanced solid tumor such as melanoma, head and neck, liver or kidney cancer.

The CDR3 loop reads CASRLASPEVIQNIQYF. The CDR3 nucleotides read TGTGCAAGTCGCTTAGCCTCCCCGGAAGTTATTCAAAACATTCAGTACTTC. The chain is built from TRBV12-2 and TRBJ2-4. TRBV12-2 is described as a pseudogene. The CDR3 runs 17 residues.

The genes are TRBV7-2 and TRBJ2-5; 13 bases are a match to TRBD2. Trimming removed 6 bases from V and 3 bases from J; junction bases left unmatched: 4. Germline CDR1 and CDR2: SGHTA and FQGNSA. CDR3 length: 15 amino acids. CDR3 in amino acids: CASRKGTSGEETQYF. DNA of the CDR3: TGTGCCAGCAGGAAAGGGACTAGCGGGGAAGAGACCCAGTACTTC.

V gene TRBV5-5 combines with J gene TRBJ1-4; TRBD1 matches 9 bases. CDR3 length: 16 residues. The V gene end was trimmed by 0 bases and the J gene end by 7 bases; junction bases not matched to a gene: 7. CDR1 and CDR2 (germline): SGHKS, YYEKEE (reference sequence). CDR3 nucleotide sequence: TGTGCCAGCAGCTTGGACAGGGGGCGCTTGGGTGAAAAACTGTTTTTT. Amino acids: CASSLDRGRLGEKLFF.

This chain joins TRBV20-1 and TRBJ2-3; D remains ambiguous. V lost 3 bases to trimming and J lost 5 bases, with 6 bases between them. Germline values: CDR1 DFQATT, CDR2 SNEGSKA (reference sequence). The CDR3 covers 11 residues. CDR3 sequence reads: CSASLGDTQYF. For the CDR3, the DNA is TGCAGTGCTAGCCTCGGAGATACGCAGTATTTT.

The chain is built from TRBV6-6 and TRBJ2-2, with D tentatively TRBD2 (5 bases). V lost 4 bases and J 5 bases, leaving 11 bases between the germline ends. The CDR3 covers 14 residues. Germline loops: CDR1 MNHNY, CDR2 SVGAGI (reference sequence). The CDR3 loop reads CASSFTQRTGELFF. In DNA, the CDR3 is TGTGCCAGCAGTTTCACCCAGCGGACCGGGGAGCTGTTTTTT.

This clone is judged medium-sized (0.01 to 0.1%). The chain carries TRBV10-3 and TRBJ2-3; 7 nucleotides line up with TRBD1. Germline loops: CDR1 ENHRY, CDR2 SYGVKD. This CDR3 is built from 14 residues. The junction had 6 bases not matched to a gene; V was cut back by 8 bases and J by 1 base. The CDR3 DNA is TGTGCCATCCTAAACCAGGGGGGCACAGATACGCAGTATTTT. It is translated as CAILNQGGTDTQYF.

V and J are TRBV5-5 and TRBJ2-7; D ambiguous. This CDR3 region has 12 residues. CDR1 and CDR2 from the germline V gene are SGHKS and YYEKEE (reference sequence). Trimming removed 2 bases from V and 7 bases from J, with 10 bases in between. The CDR3 nucleotides are TGTGCCAGCAGCTTTGGTGGGGTTGAGCAGTACTTC. Translation gives CASSFGGVEQYF.

V gene TRBV2 combines with J gene TRBJ1-1; the D is unclear. The CDR3 runs to 12 residues. Per the germline V gene, CDR1 is SNHLY and CDR2 is FYNNEI. V lost 8 bases and J lost 7, with 14 bases in between. The CDR3 region has the DNA TGTGCCAGCCTGTTGTCCCCGGATGAAGCTTTCTTT. It translates to CASLLSPDEAFF.

This chain joins TRBV7-3 and TRBJ2-7, with 9 bases identical to TRBD1. CDR1 SGHTA and CDR2 FQGTGA come from the germline V gene. This CDR3 has 14 amino acids. With V trimmed by 6 bases and J by 0 bases, 3 bases remained unmatched. The DNA for the CDR3 is TGTGCCAGCAGAGGACAGGGGAGCTCCTACGAGCAGTACTTC. It is translated as CASRGQGSSYEQYF.

The chain has TRBV19 and TRBJ2-7; TRBD2 aligns across 12 bases. CDR1 is LNHDA and CDR2 is SQIVND in the germline V gene (reference sequence). V shed 5 bases, J shed 4 bases, and the junction held 3 bases outside the gene matches. The CDR3 loop spans 14 amino acids. CDR3: CASSLAGGLYEQYF. In DNA form, the CDR3 reads TGTGCCAGTAGTCTAGCGGGAGGGCTGTACGAGCAGTACTTC.

This clone came up once. This sequence joins TRBV6-5 and TRBJ2-7; no reliable D call. Germline lookup yields CDR1 MNHEY and CDR2 SVGAGI. The CDR3 extends over 12 amino acids. V was clipped by 3 bases and J by 7 bases, with 10 bases between them. The CDR3 protein is CASSYPPREQYF. The CDR3 DNA reads TGTGCCAGCAGTTATCCGCCTCGGGAGCAGTACTTC.

The chain has TRBV19 and TRBJ2-1; D is unresolved. The CDR3 is made up of 15 amino acids. Deletions cut 1 base from V and 0 bases from J, with 7 bases between. CDR1 and CDR2 (germline): LNHDA, SQIVND (reference sequence). This chain's CDR3 is CASSIGYGSYNEQFF. Written as DNA, the CDR3 is TGTGCCAGTAGTATAGGGTACGGCTCCTACAATGAGCAGTTCTTC.

The chain uses TRBV25-1 and TRBJ2-3; D possibly corresponds to TRBD1 (5 bases). Germline CDR1 and CDR2: MGHDK and SYGVNS. V gave up 5 bases and J gave up 2 bases, with 14 bases separating them. This CDR3 has 15 residues. For the CDR3, the DNA is TGTGCCAGCAGTAACACAGGAGCCTACACAGATACGCAGTATTTT. Translation: CASSNTGAYTDTQYF. Drawing the rest from reference TRBV25-1 and TRBJ2-3, the complete variable domain is EADIYQTPRYLVIGTGKKITLECSQTMGHDKMYWYQQDPGMELHLIHYSYGVNSTEKGDLSSESTVSRIRTEHFPLTLESARPSHTSQYLCASSNTGAYTDTQYFGPGTRLTVL.

The chain joins TRBV7-2 to TRBJ2-7; perhaps TRBD2 as D (7 bases). The CDR3 sequence is 16 residues long. Germline loops: CDR1 SGHTA, CDR2 FQGNSA. The ends were cut back, 1 base at V and 0 bases at J, with 13 bases in the middle. Here the CDR3 DNA reads TGTGCCAGCAGCTTAGATCGGGGGGACAACTCCTACGAGCAGTACTTC. Its translation is CASSLDRGDNSYEQYF.

This clone was detected once. V is TRBV7-3 and J is TRBJ2-1, with a possible D match to TRBD2 (5 bases). Germline CDR1 reads SGHTA; CDR2 reads FQGTGA. The CDR3 sequence is 15 residues long. The V gene lost 3 bases and the J gene lost 3 bases, with 12 bases spanning the gap. The CDR3 is CASSFGASRYNEQFF. The CDR3 DNA is TGTGCCAGCAGCTTTGGAGCTAGCCGCTACAATGAGCAGTTCTTC. The full variable domain, with the rest looked up from reference TRBV7-3 and TRBJ2-1, is GAGVSQTPSNKVTEKGKYVELRCDPISGHTALYWYRQSLGQGPEFLIYFQGTGAADDSGLPNDRFFAVRPEGSVSTLKIQRTERGDSAVYLCASSFGASRYNEQFFGPGTRLTVL.

J is TRBJ2-7 and V is TRBV2, with 8 bases that match TRBD1. Losses at the gene ends were 7 bases for V and 5 bases for J; bases not matched to a gene: 13. The germline V gene encodes CDR1 SNHLY and CDR2 FYNNEI. This CDR3 is built from 15 residues. CDR3 DNA: TGTGCCAGCACACTGGACAGGGTAGTATCCCACGAGCAGTACTTC. It yields the protein CASTLDRVVSHEQYF.

This clone was detected a few times. The J gene is TRBJ2-1, the V gene TRBV7-9; a possible D gene is TRBD1 (5 bases). The length of the CDR3 is 16 residues. The germline V gene encodes CDR1 SEHNR and CDR2 FQNEAQ (reference sequence). Trimming shortened V by 6 bases and J by 0 bases, and 15 bases separated the two germline ends. This CDR3 is CASRSHIRDSYNEQFF. The CDR3 coding sequence is TGTGCCAGCAGGAGCCATATCAGGGACTCCTACAATGAGCAGTTCTTC.

This sequence joins TRBV4-3 and TRBJ2-2; D gene uncertain. The length of the CDR3 is 14 residues. V lost 1 base, J lost 5 bases, and 8 bases lay in between. Germline values: CDR1 LGHNA, CDR2 YSLEER. CDR3 residues: CASSQGLLTGELFF. CDR3 in DNA: TGCGCCAGCAGCCAAGGGCTGTTAACCGGGGAGCTGTTTTTT.

The chain recombines TRBV4-3 with TRBJ2-7; no firm D call. Trimming shortened V by 1 base and J by 0 bases, and 10 bases separated the two germline ends. The germline V gene encodes CDR1 LGHNA and CDR2 YSLEER. CDR3 length: 15 amino acids. As DNA, the CDR3 is TGCGCCAGCAGCCAAGGGTGGTCATCCTCCTACGAGCAGTACTTC. Translating it yields CASSQGWSSSYEQYF.

The rearrangement uses TRBV29-1 and TRBJ1-1; D is uncertain. Germline-derived CDR1 and CDR2 are SQVTM and ANQGSEA. This CDR3 is built from 10 residues. Trimming stripped 6 bases from V and 4 bases from J, with 6 bases between. As DNA, the CDR3 is TGCAGCGTCCGGGGCACTGAAGCTTTCTTT. It is translated as CSVRGTEAFF. The full variable domain, rest sourced from reference TRBV29-1 and TRBJ1-1, is SAVISQKPSRDICQRGTSLTIQCQVDSQVTMMFWYRQQPGQSLTLIATANQGSEATYESGFVIDKFPISRPNLTFSTLTVSNMSPEDSSIYLCSVRGTEAFFGQGTRLTVV.

V usage is TRBV19 and J usage is TRBJ2-2, with a possible D match to TRBD1 (6 bases). The germline gives CDR1 LNHDA, CDR2 SQIVND (reference sequence). This CDR3 has 13 residues. Trimming removed 3 bases from V and 6 bases from J, with 8 bases in between. CDR3 residues: CASSIPGAGELFF. Here the CDR3 DNA reads TGTGCCAGTAGTATCCCAGGGGCCGGGGAGCTGTTTTTT.

The chain employs TRBV27 and TRBJ2-7; 8 nucleotides align to TRBD1. There are 13 residues in the CDR3. Germline values: CDR1 MNHEY, CDR2 SMNVEV (reference sequence). V gave up 3 bases and J gave up 3 bases; unmatched junction bases: 1. CDR3 in amino acids: CASSLGQDYEQYF. CDR3 in DNA: TGTGCCAGCAGTTTGGGACAGGACTACGAGCAGTACTTC.

The genes are TRBV2 and TRBJ2-7; D might be TRBD2 (6 bases). Germline V CDR1 and CDR2: SNHLY, FYNNEI. V was clipped by 7 bases and J by 0 bases, with 16 bases between them. The CDR3 contains 15 residues. CDR3 bases: TGTGCCAGCAACGAACCGGGACTTACCTCCTACGAGCAGTACTTC. As protein: CASNEPGLTSYEQYF.

This chain links TRBV6-6 with TRBJ2-7; D gene ambiguous. Germline lookup yields CDR1 MNHNY and CDR2 SVGAGI (reference sequence). V was shortened by 2 bases and J by 2 bases, with 7 bases between the two germline ends. This CDR3 contains 13 residues. The DNA for the CDR3 is TGTGCCAGCAGTTACGACTCGACCTACGAGCAGTACTTC. Protein: CASSYDSTYEQYF.

CDR3 protein: CASSYSGVSSPYEQYF. In DNA, the CDR3 is TGTGCCAGCAGCTATTCGGGGGTCTCCTCCCCCTACGAGCAGTACTTC. The gene calls are TRBV9 and TRBJ2-7; weak D call: TRBD2 (6 bases). The CDR3 contains 16 residues. Trimming pared 4 bases from V and 2 bases from J, leaving 19 bases between. Germline loops: CDR1 SGDLS, CDR2 YYNGEE.

In its sample, this clone was seen once. The rearrangement uses TRBV15 and TRBJ2-2, with TRBD2 identical over 16 bases. Germline loops: CDR1 LNHNV, CDR2 YYDKDF (reference sequence). This CDR3 contains 21 residues. The V gene end was trimmed by 0 bases and the J gene end by 6 bases; junction bases not matched to a gene: 13. The CDR3 coding sequence is TGTGCCACCAGCAGAGAACGGACCGGGACTAGCGGGAGGGCCCGACCCGGGGAGCTGTTTTTT. Protein: CATSRERTGTSGRARPGELFF.

This chain uses TRBV7-9 with TRBJ2-3, with D uncertain. V lost 5 bases and J lost 1, with 16 bases in between. The CDR3 spans 16 residues. CDR1 and CDR2 (germline): SEHNR, FQNEAQ (reference sequence). CDR3 in DNA: TGTGCCAGCAGCCCCGGACGCCCCCGACGCACAGATACGCAGTATTTT. It is translated as CASSPGRPRRTDTQYF. The whole variable domain, filled in from reference TRBV7-9 and TRBJ2-3, reads DTGVSQNPRHKITKRGQNVTFRCDPISEHNRLYWYRQTLGQGPEFLTYFQNEAQLEKSRLLSDRFSAERPKGSFSTLEIQRTEQGDSAMYLCASSPGRPRRTDTQYFGPGTRLTVL.

V gene TRBV7-6 combines with J gene TRBJ2-1, with D tentatively TRBD1 or TRBD2 (7 bases each). Trimming pared 6 bases from V and 8 bases from J, leaving 20 bases between. CDR1 is SGHVS, CDR2 FNYEAQ, per germline. CDR3 length: 15 amino acids. The CDR3 loop reads CASRAGGGAGDEQFF. The CDR3 bases are TGTGCCAGCAGGGCAGGGGGGGGCGCGGGTGATGAGCAGTTCTTC. Filled out from reference TRBV7-6 and TRBJ2-1, the complete variable domain reads GAGVSQSPRYKVTKRGQDVALRCDPISGHVSLYWYRQALGQGPEFLTYFNYEAQQDKSGLPNDRFSAERPEGSISTLTIQRTEQRDSAMYRCASRAGGGAGDEQFFGPGTRLTVL.